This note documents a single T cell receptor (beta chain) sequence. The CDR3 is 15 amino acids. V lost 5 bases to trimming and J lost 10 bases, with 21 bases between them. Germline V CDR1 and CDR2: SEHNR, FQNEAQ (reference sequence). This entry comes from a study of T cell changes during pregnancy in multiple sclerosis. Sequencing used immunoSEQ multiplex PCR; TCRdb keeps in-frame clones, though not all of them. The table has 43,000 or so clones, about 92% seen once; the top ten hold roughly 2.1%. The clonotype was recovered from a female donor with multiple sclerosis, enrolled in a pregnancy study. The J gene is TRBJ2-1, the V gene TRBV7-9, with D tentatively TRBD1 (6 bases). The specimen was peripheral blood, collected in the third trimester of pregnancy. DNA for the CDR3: TGTGCCAGCAGCCGAGGGGGTCGGTTATATGGCGAGCAGTTCTTC. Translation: CASSRGGRLYGEQFF.